Below are 2 T cell receptor beta chains sequenced from a single sample in a study of blood T cell repertoires in COVID-19. The repertoire was sequenced with immunoSEQ multiplex PCR; TCRdb's copy has only in-frame clones and lacks some. The profile shows 100,000 to 150,000 clones, 60% to 80% of them singletons. Sequencing was performed on peripheral blood. These receptors were taken from an elderly man with COVID-19, enrolled during active disease.

In the case of this clone: Other DNA sequences of this sample code for an identical CDR3. The chain combines TRBV5-1 with TRBJ1-1; no clear D. The germline V and J ends were trimmed by 0 bases and 1 base, with 10 bases remaining between them. The germline gives CDR1 SGHRS, CDR2 YFSETQ. The CDR3 has 15 amino acids. The CDR3 DNA is TGCGCCAGCAGCTTGGGGAGATTTGGGAACACTGAAGCTTTCTTT. Translated, it gives CASSLGRFGNTEAFF.

V gene TRBV15 combines with J gene TRBJ2-7; possibly TRBD2 for D (6 bases). V was cut by 1 base and J by 3 bases, with 13 bases left in between. This CDR3 has 15 residues. The germline gives CDR1 LNHNV, CDR2 YYDKDF (reference sequence). CDR3 coding DNA: TGTGCCACCAGCAGAGTGGGACGGGGACTCTACGAGCAGTACTTC. Its protein is CATSRVGRGLYEQYF.